This T cell receptor (beta chain) was sequenced during a study of identical twins (dated by TCRdb to the mid-2010s). As for the study more broadly: TCR alpha and beta repertoires from monozygotic twins, unrelated adults of various ages and cord blood were deep-sequenced to test whether fetal clonotypes persist. To rule out contamination, the twin experiments were replicated at different times with different library preparation protocols. Results the study describes overall, beyond this receptor: Invariant T cells such as MAIT and iNKT could partly confound zero-insertion analyses, though diverse VJ usage argued against this for most clonotypes. Compared with coincidental sharing between unrelated individuals, an excess of low generation-probability sequences was observed among out-of-frame TCR alpha sequences shared between twins. Abundant cord blood beta clonotypes carried fewer insertions; young adult naive repertoires showed a weaker similar trend, while memory repertoires showed none. A weaker excess of twin sharing was found in beta out-of-frame sequences because the signal-to-noise ratio was lowered by fewer shared sequences. Because the same donors could not be followed over many years, the conclusions depended on cross-sectional statistical analysis. Out-of-frame TCR alpha sharing in monozygotic twins was systematically underestimated by recombination models, whereas sharing between unrelated individuals was in agreement with the recombination models.

Via the germline V gene, CDR1 is MNHEY and CDR2 SVGAGI. The CDR3 runs 16 residues from the cysteine to the phenylalanine. Just the 48-base CDR3 DNA is kept, in frame starting at base 1. V and J lose 2 bases and 4 bases, and a span of 12 bases separates them. Preparation of the library involved 5' RACE. The sequencer was an Illumina HiSeq 2000. Template switching introduced a universal primer binding site; the final cDNA contained a unique molecular identifier, enabling accurate counting of TCR cDNA molecules. First-strand cDNA for TCR alpha and beta chains was synthesized from specific primers in the conserved constant-segment region. To control for contamination, every cDNA library carried two barcodes: a SMART-Mk sample barcode plus Illumina barcodes. TruSeq adapter sequences and Illumina sample barcodes were added in two successive PCR steps. The Illumina HiSeq platform was used with custom primers to sequence TCR alpha and beta cDNA libraries. As for the authors' bioinformatics: MiGEC was used to process raw reads and extract unique molecular identifiers, and MiXCR was used to find CDR3 positions. Recombination models were inferred per individual with the repgenHMM and IGoR tools using an EM algorithm. The analysis of shared clonotypes was done with the tcR package in R, with sharing normalized by the product of cloneset sizes. To study raw recombination without the effects of thymic and clonal selection, out-of-frame nonproductive sequences were analyzed. In-frame beta chains were kept once TCRdb had trimmed the public reads at Q25 with fastp and called clones with MiXCR. Entries that share a CDR3 protein sequence are merged under the most common genes and DNA. For this entry, the V and J calls and clone size follow TCRdb and not the study's own pipeline. Within this sample are hundreds of thousands of distinct CDR3 sequences, with 8.6% of them counted one time only. The ten top clones hold roughly 0.97% of the sample.

Only healthy Caucasian donors were included. The twin cohort consisted of three pairs of female monozygotic twins, all aged about 18 to 29 years. The RNA used for TCR libraries was isolated from peripheral blood mononuclear cells. This clonotype turned up a few times. Its antigen is still unknown. Base qualities were left out, and no much larger clone turns up one base away. This sample was also put to use in a study of yellow fever vaccine responses in identical twins. In that second paper, the authors write: According to the authors, in identical twins the way T cells responded to vaccination appeared partly convergent and partly personalized. Focusing on identical twins, the study followed the T cell clones that responded to the vaccine, and did so with precision.

The V and J segments used are TRBV6-5 and TRBJ2-6; the D element could tentatively be TRBD1 or TRBD2, as 5 bases agree for each. Sequencing used PBMCs. The receptor's source is a woman between 18 and 30 years old in good health. The sequenced DNA is TGTGCCAGCAGTTACCCTATAGGGACGGGGGCCAACGTCCTGACTTTC. Protein translation: CASSYPIGTGANVLTF.